This T cell receptor (beta chain) emerged from a study of T-cell reconstitution after alpha-beta-depleted transplantation in children. Unique molecular identifiers were incorporated during preparation of the TCRbeta library. TCRdb itself ran the PCR reads through MiXCR, one entry per CDR3 protein. The table includes 700,000 to 850,000 distinct CDR3 sequences, roughly 15% detected once. This clonotype showed up just a few times. Its antigen is still unknown. The CDR3 runs 13 residues. In germline, CDR1 is SGHTA, CDR2 FQGTGA. With V trimmed by 2 bases and J by 14 bases, 9 bases remained unmatched. Findings of the study overall: Reported findings indicate that, about two months after transplant, alpha-beta T cells came from several hundred expanded clones, which were derived from non-depleted graft cells. The high TCRbeta diversity at day 60 in some patients came from surviving recipient T cells and thymic progenitors. Diversity and T-cell counts at one year after transplant derived mostly from new T cells.

This specimen was PBMCs, mostly from graft donor cells, taken 360 days after TCRalphabeta/CD19-depleted stem cell transplant. The clonotype originates from a male patient under 18 who had a stem cell transplant for acute lymphoblastic leukemia, so the T cells may come from the graft donor. The V call is TRBV7-3, the J call TRBJ2-1; 7 bases are shared with TRBD2. The CDR3 coding sequence is TGTGCCAGCAGCTTAGAGGGAGGGCCGAAAAAGTTCTTC. It specifies CASSLEGGPKKFF.